There are many counts of the clone carrying this T cell receptor (beta chain). What it binds is not known. The data originate from a study of neurological immune-mediated disorders. A 10-nucleotide random UMI tagged transcripts in template-switch 5'RACE cDNA synthesis. Each CDR3 protein is one row after TCRdb ran MiXCR on the 5' RACE reads. The sample records about 10,000 distinct CDR3 sequences, around a fifth being singletons. Study observations and caveats: It was HTLV-1-associated myelopathy that showed the most TCR clonal expansion, while multiple sclerosis showed the least, falling below healthy controls.

The sorted libraries involved the use of under 1.2 million CD4+ or CD8+ T cells. The V segment lost 6 bases and the J segment 4 bases; nucleotides outside the gene matches: 4. This CDR3 has 15 residues. Germline CDR1 reads MNHNS; CDR2 reads SASEGT. This TCR was sampled from a woman aged 55-69 years with HTLV-1-associated myelopathy (HAM/TSP). The sample taken for sequencing was CD8+ T cells from blood. The chain employs TRBV6-1 and TRBJ2-3, with 13 bases fitting TRBD2. CDR3 sequence reads: CASSPGLAGPDTQYF. As DNA, the CDR3 is TGTGCCAGCAGCCCGGGACTAGCGGGGCCAGATACGCAGTATTTT.